One sample yielded the 25 T cell receptor beta chains listed below, sequenced in a study of long-term antiretroviral therapy in people with HIV. At survey level, the immunoSEQ assay was run in its v3.0 version. The data were produced by immunoSEQ multiplex PCR, yet TCRdb's version contains in-frame clones alone and is incomplete. Among roughly 28,000 clones listed, about 93% were seen once. The specimen comprised unsorted PBMCs, sampled 6.2 years after starting antiretroviral therapy. All receptors derive from a man in his forties or fifties with HIV.

The rearrangement uses TRBV10-3 and TRBJ1-1, with D maybe TRBD1 (5 bases). The CDR3 loop spans 13 amino acids. Looked up from germline, CDR1 is ENHRY and CDR2 is SYGVKD. Between the trimmed V and J ends, which lost 3 bases and 0 bases, there was a span of 5 bases. This chain's CDR3 is CAISDRVNTEAFF. The CDR3 region has the DNA TGTGCCATCAGTGACAGGGTGAACACTGAAGCTTTCTTT.

Written as DNA, the CDR3 is TGTGCCAGCAGTGAACCCGGGACGGTCAGCGAGCAGTACTTC. Translated, it gives CASSEPGTVSEQYF. The rearrangement joins TRBV25-1 to TRBJ2-7, with D possibly called TRBD1 or TRBD2 (5 bases each). The CDR3 extends over 14 amino acids. Trimming took 2 bases from V and 6 from J, leaving 14 bases between them. CDR1 is MGHDK and CDR2 is SYGVNS in the germline V gene.

On this clone: This sample also contains other DNA sequences that code for the same CDR3. The chain carries TRBV5-4 and TRBJ2-3, with TRBD1 identical over 9 bases. Germline V CDR1 and CDR2: SGHNT, YYREEE (reference sequence). V shed 4 bases, J shed 5 bases, and the junction held 2 bases outside the gene matches. There are 13 residues in the CDR3. As DNA, the CDR3 is TGTGCCAGCAGCCTGGGACAGGGAGATACGCAGTATTTT. Protein sequence: CASSLGQGDTQYF.

This rearrangement joins TRBV14 to TRBJ2-2; 12 bases are shared with TRBD1. J was trimmed by 1 base and V by 4 bases; bases with no gene match: 10. CDR3 length: 19 residues. Germline CDR1 SGHDN, CDR2 FVKESK. CDR3 sequence: CASSPRKGTGGWNTGELFF. For the CDR3, the DNA is TGTGCCAGCAGCCCTAGAAAGGGGACAGGGGGCTGGAACACCGGGGAGCTGTTTTTT.

This clone was seen only once. V is TRBV9 and J is TRBJ1-3; 9 bases map to TRBD1. The germline CDR1 and CDR2 sequences are SGDLS and YYNGEE. V gave up 0 bases and J gave up 6 bases; unmatched junction bases: 7. The CDR3 spans 16 residues. CDR3 protein: CASSVVPGQGQNTIYF. The CDR3 coding sequence is TGTGCCAGCAGCGTAGTTCCGGGACAGGGACAAAACACCATATATTTT.

This chain connects TRBV9 to TRBJ1-2; 11 bases are a match to TRBD1. V lost 0 bases and J lost 0; bases outside the gene matches: 1. The CDR3 spans 16 residues. Looked up from germline, CDR1 is SGDLS and CDR2 is YYNGEE. As DNA, the CDR3 is TGTGCCAGCAGCGTAGGGACAGGGGGCACTAACTATGGCTACACCTTC. This translates into CASSVGTGGTNYGYTF. Full variable domain (remainder filled in from reference TRBV9 and TRBJ1-2): DSGVTQTPKHLITATGQRVTLRCSPRSGDLSVYWYQQSLDQGLQFLIQYYNGEERAKGNILERFSAQQFPDLHSELNLSSLELGDSALYFCASSVGTGGTNYGYTFGSGTRLTVV.

The chain uses TRBV10-3 and TRBJ1-1, with 10 bases matching TRBD1. Germline V CDR1 and CDR2: ENHRY, SYGVKD. The junction had 6 bases not matched to a gene; V was cut back by 10 bases and J by 7 bases. The CDR3 has 12 residues. CDR3: CATEDRGDEAFF. CDR3 nucleotides: TGTGCCACCGAGGACAGGGGGGATGAAGCTTTCTTT.

Here the CDR3 DNA reads TGTGCCACCAGCAGAGACGAGGGGGAAAAACTGTTTTTT. Amino acid sequence: CATSRDEGEKLFF. The gene calls are TRBV15 and TRBJ1-4, with D possibly TRBD1 on 5 matching bases. The V end was cut by 0 bases, the J end by 8 bases, with 7 bases between. The CDR3 contains 13 residues. Germline CDR1 reads LNHNV; CDR2 reads YYDKDF (reference sequence). Combining the CDR3 with reference TRBV15 and TRBJ1-4 gives the whole variable domain DAMVIQNPRYQVTQFGKPVTLSCSQTLNHNVMYWYQQKSSQAPKLLFHYYDKDFNNEADTPDNFQSRRPNTSFCFLDIRSPGLGDTAMYLCATSRDEGEKLFFGSGTQLSVL.

The chain is built from TRBV29-1 and TRBJ2-1; a weak D match, TRBD1 (5 bases). Germline CDR1 SQVTM, CDR2 ANQGSEA. The V gene lost 7 bases and the J gene lost 10 bases, with 14 bases spanning the gap. The CDR3 has 11 residues. The CDR3 region is CSGGRSGEQFF. As DNA, the CDR3 is TGCAGCGGAGGCCGGTCAGGGGAGCAGTTCTTC.

The chain couples TRBV10-3 to TRBJ2-1; weak D call: TRBD1 (6 bases). Germline lookup yields CDR1 ENHRY and CDR2 SYGVKD. The V end lost 2 bases, the J end lost 4 bases, and 9 bases lay between the germline ends. The CDR3 has 14 amino acids. The CDR3 loop is CAISEGDRYNEQFF. Written as DNA, the CDR3 is TGTGCCATCAGTGAGGGCGACAGGTACAATGAGCAGTTCTTC.

The chain joins TRBV14 to TRBJ2-7; a possible D gene is TRBD1 (5 bases). Germline values: CDR1 SGHDN, CDR2 FVKESK. The CDR3 is 13 residues long. Trimming took 4 bases from V and 13 from J, leaving 20 bases between them. CDR3 sequence reads: CASSPSPPRVPYF. For the CDR3, the DNA is TGTGCCAGCAGCCCCTCCCCCCCCAGGGTCCCCTACTTC.

The gene calls are TRBV6-1 and TRBJ1-1; unclear D gene. Germline CDR1 is MNHNS and CDR2 is SASEGT. The ends were cut back, 7 bases at V and 3 bases at J, with 6 bases in the middle. This CDR3 contains 11 residues. CDR3 nucleotide sequence: TGTGCCAGCACTATGGACACTGAAGCTTTCTTT. Amino acid sequence: CASTMDTEAFF.

The genes are TRBV5-6 and TRBJ1-1, with TRBD1 matching 7 bases. There are 14 residues in the CDR3. V shed 2 bases and J 2 bases; nucleotides not matched to a gene: 3. Germline lookup yields CDR1 SGHDT and CDR2 YYEEEE. The CDR3 region has the DNA TGTGCCAGCAGCTTCGGGACAGCCAACACTGAAGCTTTCTTT. Translation: CASSFGTANTEAFF.

The J gene is TRBJ1-1, the V gene TRBV7-3; a possible D gene is TRBD1 (5 bases). Trimming took off 2 bases at V and 1 base at J, with 11 bases between the two ends. The CDR3 length is 15 residues. CDR1 and CDR2 (germline): SGHTA, FQGTGA. The CDR3 DNA sequence: TGTGCCAGCAGCTTAGACGGGACCCCGAACACTGAAGCTTTCTTT. Encoded protein: CASSLDGTPNTEAFF.

The chain uses TRBV7-2 and TRBJ2-7; either TRBD1 or TRBD2 may fit D (6 bases each). The CDR3 runs 16 residues. The ends were cut back, 2 bases at V and 5 bases at J, with 19 bases in the middle. Germline V gene sequence: CDR1 SGHTA, CDR2 FQGNSA. CDR3 bases: TGTGCCAGCAGCTTAATCCAGGGGATGGGCGGGGACGAGCAGTACTTC. Residues: CASSLIQGMGGDEQYF.

V gene TRBV5-6 combines with J gene TRBJ2-3; 7 positions match TRBD1. V gave up 0 bases and J gave up 4 bases; unmatched junction bases: 5. CDR3 length: 15 amino acids. Germline lookup yields CDR1 SGHDT and CDR2 YYEEEE. CDR3 amino acids: CASSLGGGAPDTQYF. The DNA for the CDR3 is TGTGCCAGCAGCTTGGGAGGGGGCGCCCCAGATACGCAGTATTTT.

In this sample, this clone turned up once. This chain joins TRBV10-3 and TRBJ2-7, with no clear D. Trimming took off 3 bases at V and 2 bases at J, with 2 bases between the two ends. Germline CDR1 is ENHRY and CDR2 is SYGVKD. The CDR3 has 11 amino acids. In DNA form, the CDR3 reads TGTGCCATCAGTGAAACCTACGAGCAGTACTTC. Translating it yields CAISETYEQYF.

The V and J genes are TRBV5-8 and TRBJ1-2, with 8 bases matching TRBD1. Germline CDR1 and CDR2: SGHTS and YDEGEE. The V segment lost 5 bases and the J segment 6 bases; nucleotides outside the gene matches: 6. The CDR3 is 13 residues long. CDR3 region: CASSLDRGDGYTF. DNA for the CDR3: TGTGCCAGCAGTCTCGACAGGGGAGATGGCTACACCTTC.

This chain joins TRBV25-1 and TRBJ2-5; perhaps TRBD1 as D (7 bases). The CDR3 has 13 amino acids. V dropped 11 bases and J dropped 2 bases, with 15 bases sitting between them. Germline V gene lookup returns CDR1 MGHDK and CDR2 SYGVNS. As DNA, the CDR3 is TGTGCCGCCAGGGGGGCGAGTCAAGAGACCCAGTACTTC. Its translation: CAARGASQETQYF.

This clone turned up a few times. The genes are TRBV11-2 and TRBJ2-2, with D hard to call. This CDR3 is 13 amino acids long. V was clipped by 0 bases and J by 2 bases, with 1 base between them. Germline V CDR1 and CDR2: SGHAT, FQNNGV. The CDR3 is CASSLDNTGELFF. The CDR3 nucleotides are TGTGCCAGCAGCTTAGATAACACCGGGGAGCTGTTTTTT.

The chain is built from TRBV7-2 and TRBJ2-1, with D possibly TRBD2 on 6 matching bases. V shed 1 base and J shed 8 bases, with 12 bases lying between them. CDR3 length: 14 residues. Germline V gene sequence: CDR1 SGHTA, CDR2 FQGNSA. The CDR3 region is CASSLDAGRDEQFF. CDR3 nucleotides: TGTGCCAGCAGCTTAGATGCGGGAAGGGATGAGCAGTTCTTC.

The V and J genes are TRBV6-5 and TRBJ2-1; a weak D match, TRBD2 (7 bases). V was trimmed by 6 bases and J by 7 bases, leaving 19 bases between them. Germline assignment: CDR1 MNHEY and CDR2 SVGAGI. The CDR3 has 15 residues. This CDR3 reads CASSPWGLAANEQFF. The CDR3 DNA reads as TGTGCCAGCAGCCCCTGGGGGCTAGCGGCAAATGAGCAGTTCTTC.

The sample holds one count of this clone. The rearrangement joins TRBV5-1 to TRBJ2-7; 8 bases fit TRBD2. The V segment lost 2 bases and the J segment 1 base; nucleotides outside the gene matches: 5. CDR1 and CDR2 (germline): SGHRS, YFSETQ. The CDR3 contains 15 residues. This CDR3 reads CASSFSGERSYEQYF. As DNA, the CDR3 is TGCGCCAGCAGCTTTAGCGGGGAAAGATCCTACGAGCAGTACTTC.

This chain connects TRBV7-2 to TRBJ2-2; 8 bases map to TRBD1. The germline V gene encodes CDR1 SGHTA and CDR2 FQGNSA. V lost 1 base and J lost 3; bases outside the gene matches: 10. The CDR3 totals 18 residues. CDR3 sequence: CASSLVGAGGKDTGELFF. The DNA of the CDR3 is TGTGCCAGCAGCTTAGTTGGCGCAGGGGGCAAGGACACCGGGGAGCTGTTTTTT.

The CDR3 reads CASSPRSAAAYEQYF. In DNA, the CDR3 is TGTGCCAGCAGCCCCCGTTCGGCCGCCGCCTACGAGCAGTACTTC. The chain is built from TRBV7-2 and TRBJ2-7; D gene uncertain. The germline V gene has CDR1 SGHTA and CDR2 FQGNSA. CDR3 length: 15 residues. The V end lost 5 bases, the J end lost 2 bases, and 16 bases lay between the germline ends.